This entry lists 26 T cell receptor beta chains sequenced from one sample in a study of response to subunit inactivated influenza vaccine (dated by TCRdb to the late 2010s). Preparation of the library involved RT-PCR. For sequencing, an Illumina HiSeq 2500 was employed. TCRdb reanalyzed the raw reads on its own, using fastp at Q25 for trimming and MiXCR for clone calling, and kept in-frame beta chains. Every distinct CDR3 protein forms one entry, paired with its most common genes and DNA. This sample holds around 540,000 distinct CDR3 sequences; roughly 10% were observed only once. Of the sample, roughly 10% is held by the ten largest clones. The sequencing here drew on PBMCs from blood, taken on the day of vaccination. These receptors all come from a man in his fifties or sixties who received an inactivated influenza vaccine. Donor details come from another sample of the same person, matched by shared clones.

This clonotype showed up just a few times. J is TRBJ2-5 and V is TRBV7-9, with D hard to call. The V end lost 4 bases, the J end lost 6 bases, and 9 bases lay between the germline ends. The germline CDR1 and CDR2 sequences are SEHNR and FQNEAQ (reference sequence). This CDR3 spans 12 amino acids. Here the CDR3 DNA reads TGTGCCAGCAGCTCCCCGTTGAAGACCCAGTACTTC. It codes for CASSSPLKTQYF.

This clonotype was seen a few times. The genes are TRBV28 and TRBJ1-5; possible D gene TRBD1, 5 bases. Trimming pared 6 bases from V and 6 bases from J, leaving 24 bases between. This CDR3 spans 17 amino acids. CDR1 MDHEN and CDR2 SYDVKM come from the germline V gene. The CDR3 sequence: CASRRDFGPDLGQPQHF. CDR3 DNA: TGTGCCAGCAGGCGGGACTTCGGACCGGACCTGGGTCAGCCCCAGCATTTT. The variable domain in full, with the rest retrieved from reference TRBV28 and TRBJ1-5, is DVKVTQSSRYLVKRTGEKVFLECVQDMDHENMFWYRQDPGLGLRLIYFSYDVKMKEKGDIPEGYSVSREKKERFSLILESASTNQTSMYLCASRRDFGPDLGQPQHFGDGTRLSIL.

This clonotype has just a few counts. The V gene is TRBV7-9, the J gene TRBJ2-7; 8 bases align to TRBD2. Germline V gene data show CDR1 as SEHNR and CDR2 as FQNEAQ (reference sequence). The trim removed 1 base at V and 2 bases at J, leaving 7 bases unmatched. CDR3 length equals 16 residues. CDR3 in DNA: TGTGCCAGCAGCTTAGGGACTAGCCTTCTCCCCTACGAGCAGTACTTC. The encoded protein is CASSLGTSLLPYEQYF.

This chain uses TRBV6-5 with TRBJ2-1, with D perhaps assigned TRBD1 or TRBD2 (5 bases each). The CDR3 consists of 19 residues. V gave up 0 bases and J gave up 8 bases, with 26 bases separating them. Germline CDR1 and CDR2: MNHEY and SVGAGI. This CDR3 is CASSYSHPAGTHPVYEQFF. DNA of the CDR3: TGTGCCAGCAGTTACTCACATCCTGCCGGGACGCACCCGGTTTATGAGCAGTTCTTC.

This clonotype has a handful of counts. This chain uses TRBV5-4 with TRBJ2-7; 14 positions match TRBD2. The germline gives CDR1 SGHNT, CDR2 YYREEE (reference sequence). Trimming removed 4 bases from V and 3 bases from J; junction bases left unmatched: 9. The CDR3 runs to 17 residues. The CDR3 is CASSLGTSGRANYEQYF. The CDR3 DNA follows: TGTGCCAGCAGCCTCGGGACTAGCGGGAGAGCTAACTACGAGCAGTACTTC.

To note about this clonotype: This may come from a read error, since a much larger clone is one base off. The chain is built from TRBV30 and TRBJ1-2; D is unclear. CDR1 GTSNPN and CDR2 SVGIG come from the germline V gene (reference sequence). This CDR3 has 11 amino acids. The V and J ends lost 2 bases and 2 bases respectively, with 3 bases between them. This chain's CDR3 is CAWSKNYGYTF. CDR3 bases: TGTGCCTGGAGTAAAAACTATGGCTACACCTTC.

V is TRBV30 and J is TRBJ1-1; no clear D. Germline V gene sequence: CDR1 GTSNPN, CDR2 SVGIG (reference sequence). V gave up 2 bases and J gave up 4 bases, with 8 bases separating them. The CDR3 totals 12 residues. CDR3 region: CAWSSTSTEAFF. The DNA of the CDR3 is TGTGCCTGGAGTTCCACAAGCACTGAAGCTTTCTTT.

This clonotype has ten or more counts. The chain carries TRBV5-5 and TRBJ2-3; no reliable D call. Deletions cut 1 base from V and 4 bases from J, with 4 bases between. The germline gives CDR1 SGHKS, CDR2 YYEKEE (reference sequence). The length of the CDR3 is 12 residues. DNA for the CDR3: TGTGCCAGCAGCTTGCGGTCAGATACGCAGTATTTT. This sequence encodes CASSLRSDTQYF.

This clonotype has ten or more counts. The V and J genes are TRBV7-2 and TRBJ1-1; TRBD1 aligns across 9 bases. The germline V gene encodes CDR1 SGHTA and CDR2 FQGNSA. After removal of 6 bases from V and 7 bases from J, the junction contained 9 bases not matched to a gene. The CDR3 contains 14 residues. CDR3 protein: CASSDPGTGREAFF. The CDR3 nucleotides are TGTGCCAGCAGTGATCCTGGGACAGGGCGTGAAGCTTTCTTT. Together with reference TRBV7-2 and TRBJ1-1, the CDR3 gives the full variable domain: GAGVSQSPSNKVTEKGKDVELRCDPISGHTALYWYRQSLGQGLEFLIYFQGNSAPDKSGLPSDRFSAERTGGSVSTLTIQRTQQEDSAVYLCASSDPGTGREAFFGQGTRLTVV.

The CDR3 sequence: CASSTKQGYEQYF. Written as DNA, the CDR3 is TGTGCCAGCTCAACAAAACAGGGCTACGAGCAGTACTTC. The V gene is TRBV18, the J gene TRBJ2-7; tentatively, D is TRBD1 (6 bases). The CDR3 contains 13 residues. Germline CDR1 reads KGHSH; CDR2 reads LQKENI. Trimming stripped 5 bases from V and 3 bases from J, with 11 bases between.

The genes are TRBV6-5 and TRBJ2-7; D possibly corresponds to TRBD1 (5 bases). The germline V and J ends were trimmed by 3 bases and 0 bases, with 24 bases remaining between them. The germline CDR1 and CDR2 sequences are MNHEY and SVGAGI. The length of the CDR3 is 19 residues. The CDR3, as DNA: TGTGCCAGCAGTTATAGTGGTATGGGGCAAACATCTATCTCCTACGAGCAGTACTTC. Its protein product is CASSYSGMGQTSISYEQYF.

This clonotype was counted between two and nine times. The chain uses TRBV5-1 and TRBJ2-1; 8 positions agree with TRBD2. This CDR3 is 17 amino acids long. From germline, CDR1 is SGHRS and CDR2 YFSETQ. The trim removed 4 bases at V and 10 bases at J, leaving 19 bases unmatched. Written as DNA, the CDR3 is TGCGCCAGCAGCCTTTTGGGACTAGGGTACGTATCGGAAGAGCAGTTCTTC. It encodes CASSLLGLGYVSEEQFF.

The V gene is TRBV5-1, the J gene TRBJ2-4, with a possible D match to TRBD1 (5 bases). The germline V gene encodes CDR1 SGHRS and CDR2 YFSETQ. Trimming took off 0 bases at V and 1 base at J, with 5 bases between the two ends. This CDR3 spans 14 amino acids. The CDR3: CASSLGQAKNIQYF. DNA for the CDR3: TGCGCCAGCAGCTTGGGACAGGCCAAAAACATTCAGTACTTC.

This chain connects TRBV6-1 to TRBJ2-6, with D tentatively TRBD1 (5 bases). The CDR3 spans 15 residues. The germline V gene has CDR1 MNHNS and CDR2 SASEGT. V dropped 1 base and J dropped 1 base, with 5 bases sitting between them. The CDR3 loop reads CASSEDRSGANVLTF. In DNA form, the CDR3 reads TGTGCCAGCAGTGAAGACAGGTCTGGGGCCAACGTCCTGACTTTC.

The J gene is TRBJ1-2, the V gene TRBV15; no clear D. V lost 1 base and J 4 bases, leaving 16 bases between the germline ends. Germline assignment: CDR1 LNHNV and CDR2 YYDKDF (reference sequence). The CDR3 has 16 residues. CDR3 region: CATSRVAVNGLYGYTF. CDR3 bases: TGTGCCACCAGCAGAGTCGCGGTAAATGGCCTCTATGGCTACACCTTC.

This clonotype has just a few counts. The rearrangement uses TRBV12-3 or TRBV12-4 and TRBJ2-7, with a possible D match to TRBD2 (6 bases). With 3 bases removed from V and 2 bases from J, the gap between germline ends came to 14 bases. This CDR3 has 15 residues. CDR3 loop: CASSFRAGRTYEQYF. In DNA form, the CDR3 reads TGTGCCAGCAGTTTTCGCGCAGGGAGGACCTACGAGCAGTACTTC.

This clonotype came up many times. This sequence joins TRBV7-2 and TRBJ2-2; D perhaps matches TRBD1 (6 bases). Germline values: CDR1 SGHTA, CDR2 FQGNSA. There are 13 residues in the CDR3. Deletions cut 5 bases from V and 7 bases from J, with 11 bases between. In DNA, the CDR3 is TGTGCCAGCAGCGGTCAGGGGTTCGGGGAGCTGTTTTTT. Translated, it gives CASSGQGFGELFF.

This clonotype was observed a handful of times. The chain is built from TRBV10-1 and TRBJ2-5; 9 nucleotides agree with TRBD2. In germline, CDR1 is WNHNN, CDR2 SYGVQD (reference sequence). The CDR3 consists of 17 residues. J gave up 0 bases and V 7 bases, and 12 bases lay outside the gene matches. The CDR3 spells CASIVIGPSGDQETQYF. The CDR3 nucleotides read TGCGCCAGCATTGTTATAGGGCCTAGCGGGGACCAAGAGACCCAGTACTTC.

This clonotype came up a few times. The gene calls are TRBV7-2 and TRBJ2-7; 9 bases line up with TRBD2. Trimming at V came to 4 bases and at J to 8 bases, leaving 12 bases not matched to a gene. This CDR3 spans 15 amino acids. Germline-derived CDR1 and CDR2 are SGHTA and FQGNSA. CDR3: CASSYQSGTSSQQYF. CDR3 in DNA: TGTGCCAGCAGCTACCAATCCGGGACTAGCTCGCAGCAGTACTTC.

This chain uses TRBV28 with TRBJ2-7; perhaps TRBD2 as D (5 bases). CDR1 MDHEN and CDR2 SYDVKM come from the germline V gene. Trimming took 8 bases from V and 5 from J, leaving 7 bases between them. The CDR3 totals 10 residues. The CDR3 here is CASGRNEQYF. The DNA of the CDR3 is TGTGCCAGCGGGAGAAACGAGCAGTACTTC.

This clonotype was seen more than once but under ten times. The chain uses TRBV12-3 or TRBV12-4 and TRBJ1-2; D gene unclear. Trimming removed 6 bases at V and 7 bases at J, with 12 bases between. The CDR3 is 12 amino acids. CDR3 protein: CASRRSVAGYTF. The CDR3 coding sequence is TGTGCCAGCAGAAGGTCCGTGGCTGGCTACACCTTC.

This clonotype has at least ten counts. J is TRBJ2-7 and V is TRBV4-3, with TRBD2 matching over 7 bases. The CDR3 is 16 amino acids. V trimming: 1 base; J trimming: 2 bases; junction bases outside the gene matches: 8. Per the germline V gene, CDR1 is LGHNA and CDR2 is YSLEER. The CDR3 DNA reads as TGCGCCAGCAGCCAAGCCTGGGTGGGACTACCCTACGAGCAGTACTTC. It translates to CASSQAWVGLPYEQYF.

The V call is TRBV4-3, the J call TRBJ2-6; TRBD1 aligns across 7 bases. CDR3 length: 17 residues. The V segment lost 1 base and the J segment 0 bases; nucleotides outside the gene matches: 3. Germline V gives CDR1 LGHNA, CDR2 YSLEER. The CDR3 spells CASSQATGASGANVLTF. As DNA, the CDR3 is TGCGCCAGCAGCCAAGCAACAGGGGCCTCTGGGGCCAACGTCCTGACTTTC.

This clonotype was recorded a few times. This chain links TRBV5-1 with TRBJ2-1, with 7 bases fitting TRBD2. After removal of 0 bases from V and 2 bases from J, the junction contained 2 bases not matched to a gene. Germline V gene lookup returns CDR1 SGHRS and CDR2 YFSETQ. The CDR3 contains 15 residues. The DNA of the CDR3 is TGCGCCAGCAGCTTGGTACGGGAGGCCTACAATGAGCAGTTCTTC. The encoded protein is CASSLVREAYNEQFF. The whole variable domain, remainder taken from reference TRBV5-1 and TRBJ2-1, is KAGVTQTPRYLIKTRGQQVTLSCSPISGHRSVSWYQQTPGQGLQFLFEYFSETQRNKGNFPGRFSGRQFSNSRSEMNVSTLELGDSALYLCASSLVREAYNEQFFGPGTRLTVL.

In its sample, this clonotype was seen a few times. The chain is built from TRBV19 and TRBJ2-7; D gene uncertain. CDR1 and CDR2 (germline): LNHDA, SQIVND (reference sequence). CDR3 length: 13 residues. Between the trimmed V and J ends, which lost 5 bases and 6 bases, there was a span of 14 bases. The CDR3 here is CASSYVRSGEQYF. The CDR3, as DNA: TGTGCCAGTAGTTATGTCAGGTCCGGCGAGCAGTACTTC.

The gene calls are TRBV7-2 and TRBJ2-7; TRBD1 agrees at 7 bases. The CDR3 is 15 residues long. With V trimmed by 1 base and J by 4 bases, 7 bases remained unmatched. Germline lookup yields CDR1 SGHTA and CDR2 FQGNSA. CDR3 amino acids: CASSLVGGRAYEQYF. The DNA of the CDR3 is TGTGCCAGCAGCTTAGTAGGGGGCAGGGCGTACGAGCAGTACTTC.